Below are 20 T cell receptor beta chains sequenced from a single sample in a study of blood T cell repertoires in COVID-19. Sequencing was performed with immunoSEQ multiplex PCR; in TCRdb, only in-frame clones are kept and a portion is missing. This table holds about 370,000 clones, around 91% found once. Sequencing was done on a sample of PBMCs or T cells enriched from blood (not recorded which). These receptors were taken from a man between 18 and 29 years old who had recovered from COVID-19.

J is TRBJ2-1 and V is TRBV7-3; D not certain. This CDR3 is built from 14 residues. CDR1 and CDR2 (germline): SGHTA, FQGTGA. The V end lost 2 bases, the J end lost 0 bases, and 5 bases lay between the germline ends. The CDR3 reads CASSLASSYNEQFF. For the CDR3, the DNA is TGTGCCAGCAGCTTAGCCAGCTCCTACAATGAGCAGTTCTTC.

The chain carries TRBV7-9 and TRBJ1-5; 7 positions match TRBD1. Trimming took 5 bases from V and 6 from J; bases not matched to a gene: 7. Germline V gene data show CDR1 as SEHNR and CDR2 as FQNEAQ (reference sequence). CDR3 length: 14 amino acids. CDR3 loop: CASSLTGTGQPQHF. The CDR3 DNA reads as TGTGCCAGCAGCCTGACAGGGACCGGTCAGCCCCAGCATTTT.

The genes are TRBV5-1 and TRBJ1-4; 8 bases agree with TRBD1. The CDR3 length is 15 residues. The germline V gene encodes CDR1 SGHRS and CDR2 YFSETQ. J gave up 7 bases and V 0 bases, and 5 bases lay outside the gene matches. The CDR3: CASSLDGTGTEKLFF. The CDR3 DNA is TGCGCCAGCAGCTTGGATGGGACAGGTACTGAAAAACTGTTTTTT.

The chain has TRBV18 and TRBJ1-5; 11 bases agree with TRBD1. With 3 bases clipped from V and 1 base from J, the junction kept 5 bases outside the gene matches. Germline CDR1 KGHSH, CDR2 LQKENI. CDR3 length: 17 amino acids. CDR3 protein: CASSPGQGARSNQPQHF. The CDR3 nucleotides are TGTGCCAGCTCACCCGGACAGGGGGCGCGGAGCAATCAGCCCCAGCATTTT.

The chain is built from TRBV30 and TRBJ2-3, with 10 positions matching TRBD2. CDR3 length: 15 amino acids. CDR1 and CDR2 from the germline V gene are GTSNPN and SVGIG (reference sequence). V dropped 0 bases and J dropped 3; count of bases not matched to a gene: 3. Here the CDR3 DNA reads TGTGCCTGGAGTGTAGGGACTAGCGTGACAGATACGCAGTATTTT. Protein sequence: CAWSVGTSVTDTQYF. Drawing the rest from reference TRBV30 and TRBJ2-3, the complete variable domain is SQTIHQWPATLVQPVGSPLSLECTVEGTSNPNLYWYRQAAGRGLQLLFYSVGIGQISSEVPQNLSASRPQDRQFILSSKKLLLSDSGFYLCAWSVGTSVTDTQYFGPGTRLTVL.

This clone was observed a single time. The chain uses TRBV7-2 and TRBJ2-1; TRBD1 matches at 8 bases. Losses at the gene ends were 1 base for V and 15 bases for J; bases not matched to a gene: 5. This CDR3 contains 12 residues. Germline V lookup: CDR1 SGHTA, CDR2 FQGNSA. The CDR3 loop is CASSLDAQGGFF. The CDR3 bases are TGTGCCAGCAGCTTAGACGCACAGGGGGGGTTCTTC.

The chain couples TRBV4-2 to TRBJ1-2; D ambiguous. The CDR3 length is 16 residues. Germline V gives CDR1 LGHNA, CDR2 YNFKEQ. V lost 0 bases and J 0 bases, leaving 11 bases between the germline ends. The CDR3: CASSQEAAGANYGYTF. The CDR3, as DNA: TGTGCCAGCAGCCAAGAAGCGGCAGGAGCTAACTATGGCTACACCTTC.

V and J are TRBV5-1 and TRBJ2-3; TRBD1 aligns across 7 bases. There are 16 residues in the CDR3. Germline V gives CDR1 SGHRS, CDR2 YFSETQ. J lost 4 bases, V lost 4 bases, and 12 bases had no gene match. DNA of the CDR3: TGCGCCAGCAGCCCCGGGACAGACCCCCTCCCAGATACGCAGTATTTT. This translates into CASSPGTDPLPDTQYF.

The gene calls are TRBV28 and TRBJ2-3, with D possibly TRBD1 on 5 matching bases. V lost 7 bases, J lost 5 bases, and 10 bases lay in between. Germline V CDR1 and CDR2: MDHEN, SYDVKM. This CDR3 region has 12 residues. The CDR3 DNA is TGTGCCAGCACCCAAGGGGTAGATACGCAGTATTTT. Translation gives CASTQGVDTQYF.

This chain links TRBV10-3 with TRBJ1-1; 9 positions agree with TRBD1. The CDR3 contains 15 residues. V lost 4 bases, J lost 3 bases, and 6 bases stayed unmatched. Looked up from germline, CDR1 is ENHRY and CDR2 is SYGVKD. The CDR3 DNA reads as TGTGCCATCAGTGCCCGGGACAGGGAGTACACTGAAGCTTTCTTT. It specifies CAISARDREYTEAFF.

The gene calls are TRBV29-1 and TRBJ1-1; D might be TRBD1 (6 bases). Germline V gives CDR1 SQVTM, CDR2 ANQGSEA. Trimming took 5 bases from V and 4 from J, leaving 14 bases between them. This CDR3 is 13 amino acids long. Written as DNA, the CDR3 is TGCAGCGTTACACAGGGTGGGTCCACTGAAGCTTTCTTT. Residues: CSVTQGGSTEAFF.

V and J are TRBV28 and TRBJ1-1; 8 bases line up with TRBD1. The germline CDR1 and CDR2 sequences are MDHEN and SYDVKM. The V segment lost 2 bases and the J segment 7 bases; nucleotides outside the gene matches: 9. The CDR3 length is 15 residues. The CDR3 loop reads CASSLPQGALDEAFF. The CDR3 DNA reads as TGTGCCAGCAGTTTACCCCAGGGGGCCCTAGATGAAGCTTTCTTT.

The chain joins TRBV6-5 to TRBJ1-4; TRBD1 might be the D (5 bases). The V end lost 6 bases, the J end lost 7 bases, and 18 bases lay between the germline ends. Per germline, CDR1 MNHEY and CDR2 SVGAGI. The CDR3 covers 15 residues. The CDR3 bases are TGTGCCAGCAGCCCAGATCCGACAGCGAGTGAAAAACTGTTTTTT. It encodes CASSPDPTASEKLFF.

The rearrangement links TRBV7-9 to TRBJ2-7, with 8 bases aligning to TRBD1. The CDR3 runs 14 residues. The V segment lost 5 bases and the J segment 5 bases; nucleotides outside the gene matches: 8. Germline CDR1 and CDR2: SEHNR and FQNEAQ (reference sequence). The CDR3 spells CASSSGQGTDEQYF. In DNA form, the CDR3 reads TGTGCCAGCAGCAGCGGACAGGGTACGGACGAGCAGTACTTC.

Only one count was recorded for this clone. V and J are TRBV2 and TRBJ2-1; 12 bases are shared with TRBD2. The V gene end was trimmed by 4 bases and the J gene end by 4 bases; junction bases not matched to a gene: 8. This CDR3 comprises 17 residues. CDR1 is SNHLY, CDR2 FYNNEI, per germline. Here the CDR3 reads CASSATSGGTPYNEQFF. DNA of the CDR3: TGTGCCAGCAGTGCAACTAGCGGGGGGACTCCTTACAATGAGCAGTTCTTC. Variable domain in full (rest from reference TRBV2 and TRBJ2-1): EPEVTQTPSHQVTQMGQEVILRCVPISNHLYFYWYRQILGQKVEFLVSFYNNEISEKSEIFDDQFSVERPDGSNFTLKIRSTKLEDSAMYFCASSATSGGTPYNEQFFGPGTRLTVL.

This clone came up once. This rearrangement joins TRBV5-4 to TRBJ1-1, with D possibly matching TRBD1 (5 bases). Trimming removed 4 bases from V and 4 bases from J, with 11 bases in between. This CDR3 region has 13 residues. Germline V CDR1 and CDR2: SGHNT, YYREEE (reference sequence). CDR3 protein: CASSPQGATEAFF. Here the CDR3 DNA reads TGTGCCAGCAGCCCGCAGGGTGCCACTGAAGCTTTCTTT.

Points on this clone: The same CDR3 is also encoded by other DNA sequences in this sample. The chain recombines TRBV5-6 with TRBJ2-7, with 10 bases lining up with TRBD2. The V gene end was trimmed by 0 bases and the J gene end by 3 bases; junction bases not matched to a gene: 0. Germline lookup yields CDR1 SGHDT and CDR2 YYEEEE. The CDR3 has 14 amino acids. The CDR3 loop is CASSLGTSGYEQYF. CDR3 sequence (DNA): TGTGCCAGCAGCTTGGGGACTAGCGGCTACGAGCAGTACTTC.

The chain carries TRBV6-5 and TRBJ1-2; D gene uncertain. The CDR3 contains 13 residues. The germline V gene has CDR1 MNHEY and CDR2 SVGAGI. Between the trimmed V and J ends, which lost 0 bases and 10 bases, there was a span of 12 bases. DNA of the CDR3: TGTGCCAGCAGTTACTCTTTGCAAGGAGCCTACACCTTC. Protein: CASSYSLQGAYTF.

The chain combines TRBV5-1 with TRBJ1-1, with D possibly matching TRBD1 (6 bases). The CDR3 has 13 amino acids. Germline V gives CDR1 SGHRS, CDR2 YFSETQ. Deletions cut 4 bases from V and 3 bases from J, with 10 bases between. CDR3 amino acids: CASSKGGDTEAFF. CDR3 sequence (DNA): TGCGCCAGCAGCAAAGGGGGGGACACTGAAGCTTTCTTT.

This chain connects TRBV6-5 to TRBJ1-2; D is unresolved. The V gene's germline CDR1 is MNHEY and CDR2 SVGAGI. The CDR3 has 15 residues. The V gene lost 5 bases and the J gene lost 8 bases, with 21 bases spanning the gap. The CDR3 region has the DNA TGTGCCAGCAGTCCCCGCCCGGACTCAACTCGGGGCTACACCTTC. It specifies CASSPRPDSTRGYTF.